A selection of T cell receptor beta chains follows, all from one sample in a study of OX40 agonist ivuxolimab in advanced cancers. Using immunoSEQ multiplex PCR, the repertoire was profiled, and TCRdb retains in-frame clones only, with some absent. The sample records some 65,000 clones, around 90% being singletons. The sample here was CD4+ or CD8+ T cells sorted from blood, taken in a trial of the OX40 agonist ivuxolimab. These receptors all stem from an adult with an advanced solid tumor such as melanoma, head and neck, liver or kidney cancer. The CDR3 runs from the conserved cysteine through the conserved F or W. A D gene is named only where the DNA matches it firmly. Size is omitted from some rows. Given values are once, few, many or a class for expanded clones.

size: .; V: TRBV2; J: TRBJ1-5; D: .; DNA: TGTGCCAGCAGGGGGAACGTTCGCAATCAGCCCCAGCATTTT; CDR3: CASRGNVRNQPQHF
size: .; V: TRBV18; J: TRBJ1-1; D: TRBD1; DNA: TGTGCCAGCTCATCCGACAGGGGGCTTGGGATGAACACTGAAGCTTTCTTT; CDR3: CASSSDRGLGMNTEAFF
size: .; V: TRBV30; J: TRBJ1-2; D: .; DNA: TGTGCCTGGAGTAGGGCAGGTCAGAGGTTATATGGCTACACCTTC; CDR3: CAWSRAGQRLYGYTF
size: .; V: TRBV14; J: TRBJ2-1; D: .; DNA: TGTGCCAGCAGCCAAGATATCGTCGTCGCGGCTGAGCAGTTCTTC; CDR3: CASSQDIVVAAEQFF
size: .; V: TRBV18; J: TRBJ1-4; D: .; DNA: TGTGCCAGCTCACCACGGCAGACAACTAATGAAAAACTGTTTTTT; CDR3: CASSPRQTTNEKLFF
size: once; V: TRBV30; J: TRBJ1-1; D: .; DNA: TGTGCCTGGACCGCGGCTCTCCCCACAGGGGCTTTCTTT; CDR3: CAWTAALPTGAFF
size: once; V: TRBV6-5; J: TRBJ1-6; D: .; DNA: TGTGCCAGCAGTTATATTCAAGGAGGAAATTCACCCCTCCACTTT; CDR3: CASSYIQGGNSPLHF
size: .; V: TRBV5-1; J: TRBJ1-1; D: .; DNA: TGCGCCAGCAGCTTGGTCCCCTCAGGGGAGGGCACTGAAGCTTTCTTT; CDR3: CASSLVPSGEGTEAFF
size: .; V: TRBV7-9; J: TRBJ1-1; D: .; DNA: TGTGCCAGCAGCTTCGGTCTGAACACTGAAGCTTTCTTT; CDR3: CASSFGLNTEAFF
size: .; V: TRBV7-9; J: TRBJ2-3; D: .; DNA: TGTGCTTTGGGACGCGGTTACACAGATACGCAGTATTTT; CDR3: CALGRGYTDTQYF
size: .; V: TRBV7-3; J: TRBJ2-1; D: .; DNA: TGTGCCAGCAGCCCAATCCGGGGGAGGGGGGACCCCTACAATGAGCAGTTCTTC; CDR3: CASSPIRGRGDPYNEQFF
size: .; V: TRBV27; J: TRBJ2-7; D: .; DNA: TGTGCCAGCAGTTTCCCTGCCGGTGAGCAGTACTTC; CDR3: CASSFPAGEQYF
size: .; V: TRBV27; J: TRBJ2-1; D: .; DNA: TGTGCCAGCAGTGTAGGACAGTACAATGAGCAGTTCTTC; CDR3: CASSVGQYNEQFF
size: .; V: TRBV5-4; J: TRBJ1-6; D: .; DNA: TGTGCCAGCAGCTTGGTGACTTATAATTCACCCCTCCACTTT; CDR3: CASSLVTYNSPLHF
size: .; V: TRBV7-9; J: TRBJ1-2; D: .; DNA: TGTGCCAGCAGCCCCCGGACAGATTTTGACTATGGCTACACCTTC; CDR3: CASSPRTDFDYGYTF
size: .; V: TRBV11-3; J: TRBJ2-7; D: .; DNA: TGTGCCAGCAGCGGCGGGGCTATCTACGAGCAGTACTTC; CDR3: CASSGGAIYEQYF
size: .; V: TRBV6-1; J: TRBJ2-7; D: .; DNA: TGTGCCAGCAGTCAATCCCTAGGGGCTGGCTACGAGCAGTACTTC; CDR3: CASSQSLGAGYEQYF
size: once; V: TRBV28; J: TRBJ2-7; D: TRBD2; DNA: TGTACAGCGGGGGCTCCCTACGAGCAGTACTTC; CDR3: CTAGAPYEQYF
size: .; V: TRBV19; J: TRBJ2-3; D: .; DNA: TGTGCCAGTAGTACCACAGGGAGGGGGTCAGATACGCAGTATTTT; CDR3: CASSTTGRGSDTQYF
size: .; V: TRBV6-1; J: TRBJ1-1; D: .; DNA: TGTGCCAGCTCCCGGGGAGGTGAAGCTTTCTTT; CDR3: CASSRGGEAFF
size: .; V: TRBV5-1; J: TRBJ2-3; D: .; DNA: TGCGCCAGCAGCTGGACGGGAGTAGCAGATACGCAGTATTTT; CDR3: CASSWTGVADTQYF
size: .; V: TRBV5-1; J: TRBJ1-1; D: .; DNA: TGCGCCAGCAGCTTGGGCGGGCCTGAAACTTTCTTT; CDR3: CASSLGGPETFF
size: .; V: TRBV19; J: TRBJ2-7; D: TRBD1; DNA: TGTGCCAGTAGTATAAGTGGACAGGGGGCTTTCTACGAGCAGTACTTC; CDR3: CASSISGQGAFYEQYF
size: .; V: TRBV11-2; J: TRBJ1-1; D: .; DNA: TGTGCCAGCAGCTTAGGTTCGAACACTGAAGCTTTCTTT; CDR3: CASSLGSNTEAFF
size: .; V: TRBV18; J: TRBJ2-2; D: .; DNA: TGTGCCAGCTCATCGCCGGGACGGAACACCGGGGAGCTGTTTTTT; CDR3: CASSSPGRNTGELFF
size: .; V: TRBV11-3; J: TRBJ2-2; D: TRBD2; DNA: TGTGCCAGCAGCTTAGGGGTAGCGGGAGTGCCCGGGGAGCTGTTTTTT; CDR3: CASSLGVAGVPGELFF